This is a list of T cell receptor beta chains from one sample in a study of OX40 agonist ivuxolimab in advanced cancers. Sequencing was performed with immunoSEQ multiplex PCR; in TCRdb, only in-frame clones are kept and a portion is missing. The table includes around 12,000 clones, about 79% detected once. This material consisted of CD4+ or CD8+ T cells sorted from blood, taken in a trial of the OX40 agonist ivuxolimab. All receptors come from an adult with an advanced solid tumor such as melanoma, head and neck, liver or kidney cancer. CDR3s include the opening cysteine and the closing phenylalanine or tryptophan. D genes are given only for firm matches. A row's size may be missing; if present it is once, few, many or a size class.

v_call	clone_size	j_call	d_call	cdr3_aa	cdr3_nt
TRBV5-6	-	TRBJ1-1	-	CASSLGGEVTEAFF	TGTGCCAGCAGCTTGGGCGGGGAGGTTACTGAAGCTTTCTTT
TRBV4-3	-	TRBJ2-5	-	CASSQDLTEETQHF	TGCGCCAGCAGCCAAGATTTGACTGAAGAGACCCAGCACTTC
TRBV2	-	TRBJ2-1	-	CASSEERMGLDNEQFF	TGTGCCAGCAGTGAGGAGAGGATGGGCCTTGACAATGAGCAGTTCTTC
TRBV6-5	-	TRBJ2-7	TRBD1	CASRAYQGALNEQYF	TGTGCCAGCAGGGCGTATCAGGGGGCGCTTAATGAGCAGTACTTC
TRBV27	few	TRBJ1-1	-	CASGSSAEAFF	TGTGCCAGCGGTTCATCCGCTGAAGCTTTCTTT
TRBV29-1	-	TRBJ1-1	-	CSVDMEVSSTRVTEAFF	TGCAGCGTTGATATGGAAGTCTCTTCAACGAGGGTCACTGAAGCTTTCTTT
TRBV19	-	TRBJ2-3	TRBD2	CASSRAGLAGVGSSTDTQYF	TGTGCCAGTAGTAGGGCCGGACTAGCGGGAGTGGGCTCTAGCACAGATACGCAGTATTTT
TRBV14	-	TRBJ2-1	-	CASSPNRATNEQFF	TGTGCCAGCAGCCCCAACAGGGCAACCAATGAGCAGTTCTTC
TRBV9	-	TRBJ2-5	TRBD2	CASSVAGGETQYF	TGTGCCAGCAGCGTAGCGGGAGGAGAGACCCAGTACTTC
TRBV27	-	TRBJ2-7	TRBD2	CASSPGTSATYEQYF	TGTGCCAGCAGCCCGGGGACTAGCGCTACCTACGAGCAGTACTTC
TRBV25-1	-	TRBJ2-1	-	CASSDLLRPNEQFF	TGTGCCAGCAGTGACCTACTACGGCCAAATGAGCAGTTCTTC
TRBV19	-	TRBJ1-2	-	CASSSFILQPTSNYGYTF	TGTGCCAGTAGTAGCTTCATCCTACAGCCAACTTCAAACTATGGCTACACCTTC
TRBV6-1	-	TRBJ2-7	-	CASSVGRDSSYEQYF	TGTGCCAGCAGTGTTGGAAGGGATTCCTCCTACGAGCAGTACTTC
TRBV5-1	-	TRBJ2-1	TRBD2	CASSFGLAGYSYNEQFF	TGCGCCAGCAGCTTTGGCCTAGCGGGTTACTCCTACAATGAGCAGTTCTTC
TRBV7-3	-	TRBJ2-7	-	CASSLRRGQSSYEQYF	TGTGCCAGCAGCTTAAGACGAGGGCAGAGCTCCTACGAGCAGTACTTC
TRBV28	-	TRBJ1-5	-	CASSPRGLGDQPQHF	TGTGCCAGCAGCCCTCGAGGGTTGGGGGATCAGCCCCAGCATTTT
TRBV4-1	few	TRBJ1-5	-	CASSQAQGNQPQHF	TGCGCCAGCAGCCAAGCTCAGGGAAATCAGCCCCAGCATTTT
TRBV4-1	few	TRBJ1-5	-	CASSHQGNQPQHF	TGCGCCAGCAGCCATCAGGGAAATCAGCCCCAGCATTTT
TRBV5-1	-	TRBJ2-7	-	CASSLEGPGEQYF	TGCGCCAGCAGCTTGGAGGGCCCAGGGGAGCAGTACTTC
TRBV2	-	TRBJ2-7	TRBD1	CASRDRDYVEQYF	TGTGCCAGCCGGGACAGGGATTATGTCGAGCAGTACTTC
TRBV7-8	-	TRBJ2-7	TRBD2	CASSLEGLAASWDEQYF	TGTGCCAGCAGCTTAGAGGGACTAGCGGCTTCGTGGGACGAGCAGTACTTC
TRBV12-5	-	TRBJ2-7	-	CASGFGQTYEQYF	TGTGCTAGTGGTTTCGGACAAACCTACGAGCAGTACTTC
TRBV7-6	medium-sized	TRBJ2-7	TRBD1	CASSLALTGDYEQYF	TGTGCCAGCAGCTTAGCCTTAACAGGGGACTACGAGCAGTACTTC
TRBV19	-	TRBJ1-5	-	CASSRSRAQHF	TGTGCCAGTAGTAGATCTAGGGCCCAGCATTTT
TRBV9	few	TRBJ2-2	TRBD1	CASSSSGGGELFF	TGTGCCAGCAGCTCCTCAGGGGGCGGGGAGCTGTTTTTT
TRBV20-1	-	TRBJ1-1	TRBD1	CSAPQGPEAFF	TGCAGTGCCCCACAGGGGCCTGAAGCTTTCTTT
TRBV28	-	TRBJ2-7	-	CASSLGVIEQYF	TGTGCCAGCAGTTTAGGGGTTATCGAGCAGTACTTC
TRBV28	-	TRBJ2-7	TRBD1	CASTYGQALEQYF	TGTGCCAGCACCTACGGACAGGCCTTGGAGCAGTACTTC
TRBV5-6	few	TRBJ1-2	-	CASSPGTQLNYGYTF	TGTGCCAGCAGCCCGGGGACCCAATTAAACTATGGCTACACCTTC
TRBV11-1	-	TRBJ2-1	-	CASSLDQGPESFF	TGTGCCAGCAGCTTAGATCAGGGACCCGAATCGTTCTTC
TRBV11-2	-	TRBJ1-1	-	CASSSQNTEAFF	TGTGCCAGCAGCTCGCAGAACACTGAAGCTTTCTTT
TRBV30	-	TRBJ2-4	-	CAWGTGLGNIQYF	TGTGCCTGGGGTACGGGATTAGGAAACATTCAGTACTTC
TRBV28	once	TRBJ1-2	-	CASSRPGWEANYGYTF	TGTGCCAGCAGCCGACCGGGGTGGGAGGCTAACTATGGCTACACCTTC
TRBV29-1	-	TRBJ2-6	-	CSVGGADRANVLTF	TGCAGCGTAGGGGGGGCTGATAGGGCCAACGTCCTGACTTTC
TRBV28	-	TRBJ2-3	TRBD1	CASSLPQGAITDTQYF	TGTGCCAGCAGTTTACCACAGGGGGCAATCACAGATACGCAGTATTTT
TRBV28	-	TRBJ1-1	-	CASSFKATEAFF	TGTGCCAGCAGTTTCAAGGCCACTGAAGCTTTCTTT
TRBV4-1	-	TRBJ2-1	-	CASSRAPGAYNEQFF	TGCGCCAGCAGCCGGGCCCCAGGGGCCTACAATGAGCAGTTCTTC
TRBV19	once	TRBJ2-6	-	CASRWDSGANVLTF	TGTGCCAGTAGATGGGACTCTGGGGCCAACGTCCTGACTTTC
TRBV6-4	-	TRBJ2-1	-	CASSEDGTAGYNEQFF	TGTGCCAGCAGCGAGGACGGTACAGCTGGCTACAATGAGCAGTTCTTC
TRBV2	medium-sized	TRBJ2-3	-	CASSPGTGSTDTQYF	TGTGCCAGCAGTCCCGGGACGGGAAGCACAGATACGCAGTATTTT
TRBV7-9	-	TRBJ1-1	TRBD1	CASSLVEGGSFTEAFF	TGTGCCAGCAGCTTAGTAGAAGGGGGCAGTTTCACTGAAGCTTTCTTT
TRBV28	-	TRBJ2-7	TRBD1	CASSQEGDRAPYEQYF	TGTGCCAGCAGCCAAGAGGGGGACAGGGCTCCCTACGAGCAGTACTTC
TRBV6-5	-	TRBJ2-5	-	CASTWDPATGAQYF	TGTGCCAGCACTTGGGACCCAGCGACGGGTGCCCAGTACTTC
TRBV12-5	-	TRBJ1-2	TRBD1	CASGLSGTGEGYTF	TGTGCTAGTGGTCTGTCCGGGACAGGGGAAGGCTACACCTTC
TRBV4-3	few	TRBJ1-2	TRBD1	CASSLGQASNYGYTF	TGCGCCAGCAGCCTAGGACAGGCTTCTAACTATGGCTACACCTTC
TRBV19	-	TRBJ2-5	TRBD2	CASSIGLAATQETQYF	TGTGCCAGTAGTATCGGACTAGCAGCGACTCAAGAGACCCAGTACTTC
TRBV19	-	TRBJ2-1	-	CASSIGWGTYNEQFF	TGTGCCAGTAGTATTGGTTGGGGAACCTACAATGAGCAGTTCTTC
TRBV11-2	-	TRBJ2-7	-	CASSLVIVSPYEQYF	TGTGCCAGCAGCTTAGTAATAGTCAGCCCCTACGAGCAGTACTTC
TRBV5-4	few	TRBJ2-4	-	CASSLGQVRGLAKNIQYF	TGTGCCAGCAGCTTGGGACAGGTGAGGGGTTTAGCCAAAAACATTCAGTACTTC
TRBV7-8	-	TRBJ2-7	-	CASSLADTSSYEQYF	TGTGCCAGCAGCTTAGCCGACACGAGCTCCTACGAGCAGTACTTC
TRBV19	few	TRBJ1-1	-	CASNLDRDIGQEAFF	TGTGCCAGTAACCTAGATCGGGACATTGGTCAAGAAGCTTTCTTT
TRBV19	-	TRBJ2-7	TRBD1	CASSIFGTGEYEQYF	TGTGCCAGTAGTATATTTGGGACAGGGGAATACGAGCAGTACTTC
TRBV11-2	-	TRBJ2-7	TRBD2	CASSLDRGGSYEQYF	TGTGCCAGCAGCTTAGACCGGGGGGGCTCCTACGAGCAGTACTTC
TRBV14	-	TRBJ1-2	-	CASSQAPGINYGYTF	TGTGCCAGCAGCCAAGCCCCCGGGATAAACTATGGCTACACCTTC